The present T cell receptor (beta chain) was sequenced within a study of tumor-infiltrating lymphocytes in primary liver carcinoma. Study findings and constraints: Paired tumor-adjacent and tumor-blood samples overlapped less than tumor region pairs did. Significantly larger top-250-clone fractions were found in tumors than in blood (p = 0.039).

DNA and RNA were both co-extracted from roughly 18-30 mg of bulk tissue that had not been sorted. Samples were taken from five separate regions of every tumor. In every tumor sample, viable tumor cells made up over 80%. CDR3 length equals 18 residues. Looked up from germline, CDR1 is LGHNA and CDR2 is YNFKEQ. This clonotype was picked up one time. Its antigen is as yet unknown. Starting from approximately 500 ng of total RNA, TCR beta cDNA was produced with a primer in the constant region. Each TCR beta library was derived from three nested multiplex PCR rounds that employed slightly modified ARM-PCR. Each of the first two PCR rounds ran approximately 11 cycles with TRBV1-TRBV30 forward and C-beta reverse primers. TCRdb re-analysed the multiplex PCR reads in MiXCR, keeping a single row per CDR3 protein. Of 20,000 to 25,000 distinct CDR3 sequences listed, 65% to 85% are singletons.

The source material was liver tumor tissue from sampling region 1. Stated subset: tumor region T1, superior pole. This receptor was identified in a man aged 35-49 years with primary liver carcinoma and hepatitis B virus infection. This chain joins TRBV4-2 and TRBJ2-7; TRBD2 aligns across 16 bases. In DNA, the CDR3 is TGTGCTAGAAGCGGAAAACCGGGACTAGCGGGAGGGCCACACGAGCAGTACTTC. Residues: CARSGKPGLAGGPHEQYF.